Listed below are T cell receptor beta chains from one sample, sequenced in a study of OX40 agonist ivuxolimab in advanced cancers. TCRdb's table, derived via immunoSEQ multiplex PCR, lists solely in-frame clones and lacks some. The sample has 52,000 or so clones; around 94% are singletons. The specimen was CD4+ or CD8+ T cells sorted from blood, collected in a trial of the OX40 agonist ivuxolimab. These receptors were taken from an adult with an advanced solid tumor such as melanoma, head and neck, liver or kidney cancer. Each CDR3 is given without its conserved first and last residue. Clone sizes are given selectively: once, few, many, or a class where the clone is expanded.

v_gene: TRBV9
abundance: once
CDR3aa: ASSVGTGYSYEQY

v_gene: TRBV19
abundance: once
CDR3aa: ASSKTANTEAF

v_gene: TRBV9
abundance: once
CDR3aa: ASSPWRESYNEQF

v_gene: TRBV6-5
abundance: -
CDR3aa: ASSYSDKNTEAF

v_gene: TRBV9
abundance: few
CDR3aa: ASSVNRDRGRPEQF

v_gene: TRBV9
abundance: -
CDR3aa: ASSGDTSNTGELF

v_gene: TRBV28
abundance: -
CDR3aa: ASRIQSSYEQY

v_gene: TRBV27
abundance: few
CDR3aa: ASSSGRGYT

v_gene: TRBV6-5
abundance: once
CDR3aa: ASSYEPESYLYGYT

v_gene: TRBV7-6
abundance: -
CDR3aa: ASSLAAGWITGELF

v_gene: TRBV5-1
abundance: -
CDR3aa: ASSFKPTDSAQY

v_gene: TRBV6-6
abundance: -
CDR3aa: ASSPSGRGELGQY

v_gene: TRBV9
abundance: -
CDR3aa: ASSSPGQGAYEQY

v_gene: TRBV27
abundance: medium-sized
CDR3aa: ASSLGVAYEQY

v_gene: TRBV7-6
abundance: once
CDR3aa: ASSLEFGRGSDTQY

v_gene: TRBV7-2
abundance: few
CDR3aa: ASSLDGGVIYNEQF

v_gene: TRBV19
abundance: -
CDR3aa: ASSLTSSSYEQY

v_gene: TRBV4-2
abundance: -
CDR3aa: ASSRIQGSYEQY

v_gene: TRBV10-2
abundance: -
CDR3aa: ASNPSGSDEQY

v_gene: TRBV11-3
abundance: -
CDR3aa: ASSLGGGYEQY

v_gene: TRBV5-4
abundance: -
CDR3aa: ASSLAASNTEAF

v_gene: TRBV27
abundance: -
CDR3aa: ASSLSSGNEQF